Following are 7 T cell receptor beta chains from one sample sequenced in a study of blood T cell repertoires in COVID-19. Libraries were prepared by immunoSEQ multiplex PCR; TCRdb keeps only in-frame clonotypes and omits some of them. The sample shows over 300,000 clones, around 90% of them seen only once. The specimen sequenced was PBMCs or T cells enriched from blood (not recorded which). Every receptor here comes from a woman in her 30s who had recovered from COVID-19.

The chain is built from TRBV5-5 and TRBJ1-2; D perhaps matches TRBD1 (5 bases). The CDR3 loop spans 17 amino acids. The V gene's germline CDR1 is SGHKS and CDR2 YYEKEE (reference sequence). V lost 0 bases to trimming and J lost 7 bases, with 22 bases between them. The CDR3 nucleotides are TGTGCCAGCAGCTTGGGGGTTCGTGGGCAGGGCTTAAGTGGCTACACCTTC. Translation: CASSLGVRGQGLSGYTF.

This clone was counted a few times. The chain employs TRBV15 and TRBJ1-3; maybe TRBD1 (5 bases). This CDR3 has 15 amino acids. The germline gives CDR1 LNHNV, CDR2 YYDKDF (reference sequence). The V end lost 1 base, the J end lost 1 base, and 8 bases lay between the germline ends. CDR3 in amino acids: CATSRVRGSGNTIYF. CDR3 bases: TGTGCCACCAGCAGAGTAAGGGGTTCTGGAAACACCATATATTTT.

This sequence joins TRBV5-6 and TRBJ2-5; D perhaps matches TRBD2 (5 bases). V lost 4 bases, J lost 4 bases, and 11 bases lay in between. Germline CDR1 reads SGHDT; CDR2 reads YYEEEE. The CDR3 contains 13 residues. CDR3 region: CASSLSAGETQYF. Written as DNA, the CDR3 is TGTGCCAGCAGCCTCTCCGCGGGAGAGACCCAGTACTTC.

V and J are TRBV10-3 and TRBJ2-2; D possibly corresponds to TRBD1 (6 bases). Germline values: CDR1 ENHRY, CDR2 SYGVKD. Between the trimmed V and J ends, which lost 7 bases and 3 bases, there was a span of 18 bases. This CDR3 has 16 residues. Here the CDR3 DNA reads TGTGCCATCAAGACCGACGACAGGTCCTACACCGGGGAGCTGTTTTTT. Its protein product is CAIKTDDRSYTGELFF.

This rearrangement joins TRBV5-1 to TRBJ2-3, with 11 positions matching TRBD1. The junction had 6 bases not matched to a gene; V was cut back by 3 bases and J by 0 bases. Germline loops: CDR1 SGHRS, CDR2 YFSETQ. This CDR3 is 17 amino acids long. CDR3 sequence (DNA): TGCGCCAGCAGCTGGGGACAGGGGGGAACTAGCACAGATACGCAGTATTTT. Amino acids: CASSWGQGGTSTDTQYF. Filled out from reference TRBV5-1 and TRBJ2-3, the complete variable domain reads KAGVTQTPRYLIKTRGQQVTLSCSPISGHRSVSWYQQTPGQGLQFLFEYFSETQRNKGNFPGRFSGRQFSNSRSEMNVSTLELGDSALYLCASSWGQGGTSTDTQYFGPGTRLTVL.

The chain joins TRBV7-9 to TRBJ2-3, with 10 bases fitting TRBD2. With 7 bases clipped from V and 0 bases from J, the junction kept 10 bases outside the gene matches. There are 17 residues in the CDR3. Germline values: CDR1 SEHNR, CDR2 FQNEAQ (reference sequence). In nucleotides, the CDR3 is TGTGCCAGCACCCCCAAGAGCGGGGGGGCTAGCACAGATACGCAGTATTTT. This translates into CASTPKSGGASTDTQYF.

The chain couples TRBV7-9 to TRBJ2-1, with 8 bases fitting TRBD2. The germline CDR1 and CDR2 sequences are SEHNR and FQNEAQ (reference sequence). Losses at the gene ends were 8 bases for V and 9 bases for J; bases not matched to a gene: 6. This CDR3 region has 12 residues. CDR3 DNA sequence: TGTGCCAGCTTCGGGGGGGGTGGTGAGCAGTTCTTC. Its translation: CASFGGGGEQFF.